Listed below are T cell receptor beta chains from one sample, sequenced in a study of neurological immune-mediated disorders. TCRdb independently ran MiXCR on the 5' RACE reads; one entry per CDR3 protein. Among about 53,000 distinct CDR3 sequences, roughly 8% were seen once, and the ten largest hold roughly 2%. The sample comprised PBMCs. Receptor source: a woman aged 35 to 49 in good health. CDR3s include the opening cysteine and the closing phenylalanine or tryptophan. The order of the fields is clone size, J gene, D gene, V gene, CDR3 protein, CDR3 DNA. D genes are given only for firm matches. Size values are once, few and many counts, or a class for expanded clones, and some rows have none.

many	TRBJ1-2	-	TRBV6-2/TRBV6-3	CASSLPGVGGYTF	TGTGCCAGCAGTTTGCCCGGGGTCGGTGGCTACACCTTC
many	TRBJ1-1	-	TRBV6-2/TRBV6-3	CASSYLEGSEAFF	TGTGCCAGCAGTTACTTGGAGGGTTCGGAAGCTTTCTTT
-	TRBJ2-7	-	TRBV7-4	CASSPTRGTVSGEYF	TGTGCCAGCAGCCCAACGCGGGGGACAGTCTCCGGGGAGTACTTC
many	TRBJ1-1	-	TRBV29-1	CSVEGNTEAFF	TGCAGCGTTGAGGGGAACACTGAAGCTTTCTTT
few	TRBJ2-7	-	TRBV5-5	CASSIQLTGLYEQYF	TGTGCCAGCAGCATACAATTGACAGGTCTTTACGAGCAGTACTTC
few	TRBJ2-3	-	TRBV12-3/TRBV12-4	CASSLRTVSTDTQYF	TGTGCCAGCAGTCTTAGGACGGTGAGCACAGATACGCAGTATTTT
many	TRBJ2-7	TRBD1	TRBV5-1	CASSRPGTGAYEQYF	TGCGCCAGCAGCCGTCCCGGGACAGGGGCCTACGAGCAGTACTTC
many	TRBJ2-7	TRBD1	TRBV29-1	CSVGLQGQEQYF	TGCAGCGTTGGATTGCAGGGACAGGAGCAGTACTTC
many	TRBJ1-6	-	TRBV5-1	CASSLNRRGAGDSPLHF	TGCGCCAGCAGCTTGAACCGGCGGGGCGCCGGTGATTCACCCCTCCACTTT
many	TRBJ1-5	-	TRBV24-1	CATGVDQPQHF	TGTGCCACCGGGGTTGATCAGCCCCAGCATTTT
many	TRBJ2-1	-	TRBV6-5	CASSFGISYNEQFF	TGTGCCAGCAGTTTCGGGATATCCTACAATGAGCAGTTCTTC
few	TRBJ2-1	TRBD2	TRBV7-8	CASSWGLHNEQFF	TGTGCCAGCAGCTGGGGACTACACAATGAGCAGTTCTTC
many	TRBJ2-7	TRBD2	TRBV20-1	CSATKGTSGRYEQYF	TGCAGTGCTACGAAAGGGACTAGCGGGAGGTACGAGCAGTACTTC
many	TRBJ2-7	-	TRBV4-3	CASSQDMGGGRNYEQYF	TGCGCCAGCAGCCAAGATATGGGCGGGGGCCGCAACTACGAGCAGTACTTC
-	TRBJ2-5	TRBD2	TRBV29-1	CSVQWEAGGLVILETQYF	TGCAGCGTCCAGTGGGAGGCGGGGGGACTAGTGATATTAGAGACCCAGTACTTC
many	TRBJ1-1	-	TRBV5-1	CASSLAQENTEAFF	TGCGCCAGCAGCTTGGCCCAGGAGAACACTGAAGCTTTCTTT
many	TRBJ2-2	TRBD2	TRBV7-3	CASSLTLRAGDLPGELFF	TGTGCCAGCAGCTTAACGTTAAGAGCGGGAGACCTCCCCGGGGAGCTGTTTTTT
many	TRBJ1-2	TRBD1	TRBV29-1	CSVSDRGYNYGYTF	TGCAGCGTTTCCGACAGGGGTTACAACTATGGCTACACCTTC
many	TRBJ2-7	-	TRBV29-1	CSVPRGGTYEQYF	TGCAGCGTTCCACGCGGCGGGACCTACGAGCAGTACTTC
many	TRBJ2-4	TRBD2	TRBV9	CASSVGGGGAKNIQYF	TGTGCCAGCAGCGTAGGTGGGGGGGGAGCCAAAAACATTCAGTACTTC
many	TRBJ1-1	TRBD1	TRBV27	CASSLGDRGLGTEAFF	TGTGCCAGCAGTTTAGGGGACAGGGGGCTGGGCACTGAAGCTTTCTTT
-	TRBJ2-7	-	TRBV7-8	CASSLIGWDEQYF	TGTGCCAGCAGCTTAATCGGGTGGGACGAGCAGTACTTC
-	TRBJ2-7	-	TRBV2	CATNRVRTYEQYF	TGTGCCACCAACAGGGTAAGAACCTACGAGCAGTACTTC
many	TRBJ1-2	-	TRBV12-3/TRBV12-4	CASSLEGPHYGYTF	TGTGCCAGCAGTTTAGAGGGACCCCACTATGGCTACACCTTC
many	TRBJ2-1	TRBD1	TRBV11-1	CASSLGYRGQNEQFF	TGTGCCAGCAGCTTAGGGTACAGGGGGCAGAATGAGCAGTTCTTC
many	TRBJ1-4	-	TRBV4-1	CASSQDLGTNEKLFF	TGCGCCAGCAGCCAAGATCTAGGGACTAATGAAAAACTGTTTTTT
many	TRBJ1-1	-	TRBV5-5	CASSLNRDTEAFF	TGTGCCAGCAGCCTGAATAGGGACACTGAAGCTTTCTTT
many	TRBJ1-5	-	TRBV6-5	CASSQREGNQPQHF	TGTGCCAGCAGCCAACGGGAGGGCAATCAGCCCCAGCATTTT
-	TRBJ1-6	-	TRBV7-2	CASSLFGSTPLHF	TGTGCCAGCAGCTTATTCGGCAGCACACCCCTCCACTTT
many	TRBJ1-3	-	TRBV6-5	CASSYSYPLSGNTIYF	TGTGCCAGCAGTTACTCGTACCCACTTTCTGGAAACACCATATATTTT
many	TRBJ1-2	-	TRBV29-1	CSVEDRFGNF	TGCAGCGTTGAGGATCGGTTTGGGAATTTC
few	TRBJ2-7	-	TRBV5-1	CASSLALGREQYF	TGCGCCAGCAGCTTGGCCCTAGGAAGGGAGCAGTACTTC
many	TRBJ1-2	-	TRBV7-2	CASSFPGRVDYGYTF	TGTGCCAGCAGCTTTCCGGGCAGGGTTGACTATGGCTACACCTTC
many	TRBJ2-5	TRBD1	TRBV20-1	CSASPRQGRETQYF	TGCAGTGCTAGCCCGAGACAGGGGAGGGAGACCCAGTACTTC
many	TRBJ2-2	-	TRBV9	CASSSRPDYLELFF	TGTGCCAGCAGCTCTCGCCCGGATTACTTAGAGCTGTTTTTT
many	TRBJ2-7	TRBD1	TRBV5-1	CASTDRGYEQYF	TGCGCCAGCACCGACAGGGGCTACGAGCAGTACTTC
-	TRBJ2-3	TRBD1	TRBV6-5	CASSTDREADTQYF	TGTGCCAGCAGTACGGACAGGGAGGCAGATACGCAGTATTTT
many	TRBJ1-6	-	TRBV12-5	CASGLSDRPNSPLHF	TGTGCTAGTGGCTTATCGGACAGACCGAATTCACCCCTCCACTTT
many	TRBJ2-1	TRBD2	TRBV7-2	CASSLAVSGRIHNEQFF	TGTGCCAGCAGCTTAGCTGTTAGCGGGAGAATCCACAATGAGCAGTTCTTC
many	TRBJ1-1	-	TRBV20-1	CSGVARRLLNTEAFF	TGCAGTGGGGTGGCAAGGAGACTATTGAACACTGAAGCTTTCTTT
-	TRBJ1-2	TRBD1	TRBV19	CASSVDRGSNYGYTF	TGTGCCAGTAGTGTTGACAGGGGAAGTAACTATGGGTACACCTTC
-	TRBJ2-7	-	TRBV29-1	CSVFSDRTYEQYF	TGCAGCGTTTTTTCAGACAGGACCTACGAGCAGTACTTC
many	TRBJ1-1	-	TRBV14	CASSQARTANTEAFF	TGTGCCAGCAGCCAAGCCAGGACAGCGAACACTGAAGCTTTCTTT
-	TRBJ1-1	-	TRBV5-1	CASSLVPGAETEAFF	TGCGCCAGCAGCTTGGTGCCAGGGGCTGAGACTGAAGCTTTTTTT
many	TRBJ2-7	TRBD1	TRBV4-2	CASSTGTGDYEQYF	TGTGCCAGCAGCACCGGGACAGGGGACTACGAGCAGTACTTC
many	TRBJ1-1	TRBD1	TRBV5-1	CASSGDRDSEAFF	TGCGCCAGCAGCGGGGACAGGGATTCTGAAGCTTTCTTT
few	TRBJ2-7	TRBD1	TRBV20-1	CSARDAGGGDEQYF	TGCAGTGCTAGAGATGCAGGGGGCGGGGACGAGCAGTACTTC
many	TRBJ2-1	-	TRBV7-2	CASSLARGPYNEQFF	TGTGCCAGCAGCTTAGCGAGGGGTCCGTACAATGAGCAGTTCTTC
many	TRBJ1-5	TRBD1	TRBV27	CASSESGGHQPQHF	TGTGCCAGCAGTGAGTCAGGGGGTCATCAGCCCCAGCATTTT
many	TRBJ1-4	-	TRBV3-1	CASSQRAGNEKLFF	TGTGCCAGCAGCCAACGGGCAGGGAACGAAAAACTGTTTTTT
many	TRBJ2-1	-	TRBV12-3/TRBV12-4	CASSNYNEQFF	TGTGCCAGCAGCAACTACAATGAGCAGTTCTTC
many	TRBJ1-1	-	TRBV5-1	CASSSLGQAGTEAFF	TGCGCCAGCAGCTCACTGGGGCAGGCCGGCACTGAAGCTTTCTTT
many	TRBJ2-1	TRBD2	TRBV7-9	CASSWGLAGLGEQFF	TGTGCCAGCAGCTGGGGACTAGCGGGGTTAGGTGAGCAGTTCTTC
many	TRBJ1-5	-	TRBV11-2	CASSSQPDQPQHF	TGTGCCAGCAGCTCTCAGCCGGATCAGCCCCAGCATTTT
many	TRBJ1-1	-	TRBV12-3/TRBV12-4	CASGRGNTEAFF	TGTGCCAGCGGGAGGGGCAACACTGAAGCTTTCTTT
many	TRBJ2-6	-	TRBV5-1	CASSLEVATGANVLTF	TGCGCCAGCAGCTTGGAGGTGGCGACTGGGGCCAACGTCCTGACTTTC
many	TRBJ1-5	TRBD1	TRBV9	CASSNTGGQPQHF	TGTGCCAGCAGCAATACAGGGGGTCAGCCCCAGCATTTT
many	TRBJ2-1	-	TRBV5-1	CASSSGGPDNEQFF	TGCGCCAGCAGCTCCGGGGGCCCGGACAATGAGCAGTTCTTC
-	TRBJ1-4	-	TRBV9	CASSEGEKLFF	TGTGCCAGCAGTGAGGGAGAAAAACTGTTTTTT
many	TRBJ2-1	TRBD2	TRBV7-2	CASSLASGVYNEQFF	TGTGCCAGCAGCTTAGCGAGCGGGGTGTACAATGAGCAGTTCTTC